The 7 T cell receptor beta chains presented below share a single source sample, sequenced in a study of T cell responses to AZD1222 COVID-19 vaccine. Data came from immunoSEQ multiplex PCR; TCRdb stores just in-frame clones and leaves some out. Altogether tens of thousands of clones are present, about 88% being singletons, with the ten largest covering 4.2%. The starting material was peripheral blood, obtained on day 0 of AZD1222 vaccination. These receptors all come from an adult in good health.

V gene TRBV2 combines with J gene TRBJ2-6; D remains unclear. Trimming pared 1 base from V and 0 bases from J, leaving 7 bases between. The CDR3 is 16 residues long. Germline V gene sequence: CDR1 SNHLY, CDR2 FYNNEI. This CDR3 is CASSEGTASGANVLTF. The CDR3 coding sequence is TGTGCCAGCAGTGAAGGGACGGCCTCTGGGGCCAACGTCCTGACTTTC.

A single count supports this clone. This rearrangement joins TRBV9 to TRBJ2-2; 9 bases align to TRBD1. In germline, CDR1 is SGDLS, CDR2 YYNGEE. CDR3 length equals 14 residues. Trimming at V came to 5 bases and at J to 7 bases, leaving 6 bases not matched to a gene. CDR3 residues: CASREGQGYGELFF. The CDR3 DNA reads as TGTGCCAGCAGGGAAGGACAGGGGTACGGGGAGCTGTTTTTT. The complete variable domain, with remaining parts taken from reference TRBV9 and TRBJ2-2, reads DSGVTQTPKHLITATGQRVTLRCSPRSGDLSVYWYQQSLDQGLQFLIQYYNGEERAKGNILERFSAQQFPDLHSELNLSSLELGDSALYFCASREGQGYGELFFGEGSRLTVL.

The chain has TRBV19 and TRBJ2-5; 12 nucleotides line up with TRBD1. Germline-derived CDR1 and CDR2 are LNHDA and SQIVND (reference sequence). V shed 5 bases, J shed 4 bases, and the junction held 5 bases outside the gene matches. This CDR3 region has 15 residues. This chain's CDR3 is CASSGKGQGAETQYF. CDR3 bases: TGTGCCAGTAGTGGAAAGGGACAGGGGGCAGAGACCCAGTACTTC.

The V gene is TRBV3-1 (or the pseudogene TRBV3-2), the J gene TRBJ2-7, with D perhaps TRBD1 or TRBD2 (5 bases each). Germline loops: CDR1 LGHDT, CDR2 YNNKEL (reference sequence). V lost 4 bases, J lost 0 bases, and 10 bases lay in between. This CDR3 is 14 amino acids long. Here the CDR3 DNA reads TGTGCCAGCAGCCGGGACGGAGACTCCTACGAGCAGTACTTC. Amino acids: CASSRDGDSYEQYF.

The J gene is TRBJ1-2, the V gene TRBV2; 8 bases agree with TRBD1. V shed 4 bases, J shed 3 bases, and the junction held 4 bases outside the gene matches. Per germline, CDR1 SNHLY and CDR2 FYNNEI. CDR3 size: 14 residues. The CDR3 nucleotides read TGTGCCAGCAGTGCCTTACAGGGGGACTATGGCTACACCTTC. Its protein is CASSALQGDYGYTF.

The chain employs TRBV6-5 and TRBJ2-7; TRBD1 or TRBD2 may be the D gene (6 bases each). The CDR3 length is 14 residues. The germline gives CDR1 MNHEY, CDR2 SVGAGI. V was trimmed by 10 bases and J by 0 bases, leaving 16 bases between them. As DNA, the CDR3 is TGTGCCACCTCGGCCGGGGGCTTCTCCTACGAGCAGTACTTC. Protein sequence: CATSAGGFSYEQYF.

This clone was seen only a few times. The chain has TRBV29-1 and TRBJ2-5, with TRBD1 identical over 7 bases. The germline V gene encodes CDR1 SQVTM and CDR2 ANQGSEA. V was pared by 6 bases and J by 4 bases, with 11 bases of the junction left unmatched. The CDR3 is made up of 14 amino acids. CDR3 nucleotide sequence: TGCAGCGTCCGAACAGGGGTTGAGGGAGAGACCCAGTACTTC. Translated, it gives CSVRTGVEGETQYF.